This TCR beta chain originates from a study of cytomegalovirus exposure and HLA in healthy donors. The CDR3 extends over 16 amino acids. V lost 2 bases to trimming and J lost 6 bases, with 14 bases between them. Per germline, CDR1 MDHEN and CDR2 SYDVKM. The study ran its PCR with 60 Vbeta and 13 Jbeta primers. Data came from immunoSEQ multiplex PCR; TCRdb stores just in-frame clones and leaves some out. In the table there are roughly 140,000 clones, 77% of which are singletons. On this clone itself: Its antigen is unidentified.

Study-level points and caveats: For most TCR beta V segments, an earlier analysis put the productive rate at about 90% or about 30% of the time. It was reported in a later analysis that an Asian-associated ancestry cluster showed fewer N-insertions than the approximately 670-donor mean.

The sample taken for sequencing was PBMCs. The J gene is TRBJ1-6, the V gene TRBV28; weak D call: TRBD1 (5 bases). The clonotype originates from a woman in her forties or fifties in good health and CMV-seronegative. The CDR3 loop reads CASSLPTVIRNSPLHF. CDR3 nucleotide sequence: TGTGCCAGCAGTTTACCGACAGTGATTCGTAATTCACCCCTCCACTTT.